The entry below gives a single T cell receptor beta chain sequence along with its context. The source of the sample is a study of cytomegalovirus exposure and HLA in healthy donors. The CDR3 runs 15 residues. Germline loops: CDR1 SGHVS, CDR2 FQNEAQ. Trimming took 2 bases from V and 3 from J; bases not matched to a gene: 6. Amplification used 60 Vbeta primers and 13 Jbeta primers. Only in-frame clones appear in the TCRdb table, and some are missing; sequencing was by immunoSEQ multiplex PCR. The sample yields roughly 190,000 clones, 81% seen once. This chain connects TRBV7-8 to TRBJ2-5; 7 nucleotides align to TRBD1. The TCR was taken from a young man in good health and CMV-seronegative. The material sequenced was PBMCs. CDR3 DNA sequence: TGTGCCAGCAGCTTAACCCCCAGGGGGAAAGAGACCCAGTACTTC. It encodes CASSLTPRGKETQYF.